This TCR beta chain was recovered during a study of blood T cell repertoires in COVID-19. About the research overall: The cDNA or gDNA used as material had been derived from T cells, B-cell-depleted T cells, or PBMCs.

Generated by immunoSEQ multiplex PCR, the TCRdb table keeps only in-frame clones and is missing some. In the table there are approximately 84,000 clones, about 80% of which are singletons. This CDR3 spans 15 amino acids. The J segment lost 7 bases and the V segment lost 5 bases, leaving 11 bases of the junction unmatched. Germline V CDR1 and CDR2: SGHTA, FQGNSA. Sequences were obtained from peripheral blood. The sequence was collected from a middle-aged man with active or convalescent COVID-19. The J gene is TRBJ2-1, the V gene TRBV7-2; 7 bases match TRBD1. DNA for the CDR3: TGTGCCAGCAGCGTGACAGGGTGGATCCATAATGAGCAGTTCTTC. Translation: CASSVTGWIHNEQFF.